These T cell receptor beta chains were read from a single sample in a study of CD8 T cells in Susac syndrome. TCRdb used MiXCR to reprocess the immunoSEQ multiplex PCR reads, holding one entry per CDR3 protein. The data contain fewer than 200,000 distinct CDR3 sequences, over 85% of them singletons. The sample comprised CD4+ T cells from PBMCs. The receptors derive from a human donor in good health. Each CDR3 is given with its conserved first and last residue. The D gene is left open where the match is weak. Clone size, where shown, is once, few, many, or a class for clones that have expanded.

J gene,clone size,D gene,V gene,CDR3 DNA,CDR3 protein
TRBJ1-1,-,-,TRBV12-3/TRBV12-4,TGTGCCAGCAGGGGAGGTGAAGCTTTCTTT,CASRGGEAFF
TRBJ2-5,once,TRBD2,TRBV20-1,TGCAGTGGAGGGACTAGCGCGAACCAAGAGACCCAGTACTTC,CSGGTSANQETQYF
TRBJ1-3,-,-,TRBV29-1,TGCAGCGTTGAGGAGGATTCAGGAAACACCATATATTTT,CSVEEDSGNTIYF
TRBJ2-1,-,-,TRBV7-9,TGTGCCAGCAGCTTCCCCCCCAGGATATCTCAGCGGCAGTTCTTC,CASSFPPRISQRQFF
TRBJ2-7,-,TRBD1,TRBV12-3/TRBV12-4,TGTGCCAGCAGTTTCCTGCCCAGACAGGGAGTGACCCCCTACGAGCAGTACTTC,CASSFLPRQGVTPYEQYF
TRBJ1-4,-,TRBD1,TRBV5-1,TGCGCCAGCAGCCCCAACAGGGGACGAAGGGAAAAACTGTTTTTT,CASSPNRGRREKLFF
TRBJ1-2,-,-,TRBV27,TGTGCCAGCAGTTCAACGGAATTCTATGGCTACACCTTC,CASSSTEFYGYTF
TRBJ2-1,-,TRBD2,TRBV3-1,TGTGCCAGCAGCCCGGATAGCGGGAGCCGCAATGAGCAGTTCTTC,CASSPDSGSRNEQFF
TRBJ2-1,-,TRBD2,TRBV20-1,TGCAGTGCTACATTCAGTCGGGGGGGCTTCTATGAGCAGTTCTTC,CSATFSRGGFYEQFF
TRBJ2-3,-,TRBD1,TRBV20-1,TGCAGTGCTAGGACAGGGAATTTAATTGCAGATACGCAGTATTTT,CSARTGNLIADTQYF
TRBJ2-7,once,-,TRBV14,TGTGCCACCCTAGGACCGTTTCACGAGCAGTACTTC,CATLGPFHEQYF
TRBJ2-2,-,-,TRBV29-1,TGCAGCGTTGTAAGGGGACCCACCGGGGAGCTGTTTTTT,CSVVRGPTGELFF
TRBJ2-5,-,TRBD1,TRBV4-2,TGTGCCAGCAGCTCCGGGACAGAAGAGACCCAGTACTTC,CASSSGTEETQYF
TRBJ2-7,-,-,TRBV15,TGTGCCACCAGCGACTACGAGCAGTACTTC,CATSDYEQYF
TRBJ2-1,-,-,TRBV29-1,TGCAGCGTTGTGCCGGCCGGGGACGGTGAGCAGTTCTTC,CSVVPAGDGEQFF
TRBJ2-3,-,-,TRBV29-1,TGCAGCGTTGAGAAGACTCCCCCAGATACGCAGTATTTT,CSVEKTPPDTQYF
TRBJ1-2,few,TRBD1,TRBV29-1,TGCAGCGTTTTTGGGACAGCACATGGTGGCTACACCTTC,CSVFGTAHGGYTF
TRBJ2-5,-,-,TRBV9,TGTGCCAGCAGCGTAGGCGAGACACGCCAGGGGACCCAGTACTTC,CASSVGETRQGTQYF
TRBJ1-2,-,-,TRBV20-1,TGCAGTGCAAACAGCCCTAACTATGGCTACACCTTC,CSANSPNYGYTF
TRBJ1-5,-,TRBD1,TRBV30,TGTGCCTGGAGTCTCGGCCGCTTAGGGGGCTCCAATCAGCCCCAGCATTTT,CAWSLGRLGGSNQPQHF
TRBJ2-7,-,TRBD1,TRBV3-1,TGTGCCAGCAGCCCCGCCGGGACAGCCAGCGGCGAGCAGTACTTC,CASSPAGTASGEQYF
TRBJ1-4,once,-,TRBV20-1,TGCAGTGCTAGAGAAGATACTAGACAGTCGGGTAAACTGTTTTTT,CSAREDTRQSGKLFF
TRBJ2-1,-,TRBD1,TRBV9,TGTGCCAGCAGCGCCCCCGGGACAGGGGACAATGAGCAGTTCTTC,CASSAPGTGDNEQFF
TRBJ1-1,-,-,TRBV12-3/TRBV12-4,TGTGCCAGCAGTTCCGGGACACCGAACACTGAAGCTTTCTTT,CASSSGTPNTEAFF
TRBJ2-5,-,-,TRBV14,TGTGCCAGCAGCCAGGCCGAGACCCAGTACTTC,CASSQAETQYF
TRBJ1-1,-,-,TRBV29-1,TGCAGCGCCGCACTCGGGGGGAGGGCTTTCTTT,CSAALGGRAFF
TRBJ1-3,once,TRBD1,TRBV7-2,TGTGCCAGCAGCTTAGGGGGACAGGGGGTATCAGGAAACACCATATATTTT,CASSLGGQGVSGNTIYF
TRBJ1-2,-,-,TRBV24-1,TGTGCCACCCGGTGGGAGAGTGGCTACACCTTC,CATRWESGYTF
TRBJ1-4,-,-,TRBV29-1,TGCAGCGGAGGACAGTCCGCGGAAAAACTGTTTTTT,CSGGQSAEKLFF
TRBJ2-1,-,TRBD1,TRBV6-1,TGTGCCATCCGGGACAGGGGACAGGTAGATGAGCAGTTCTTC,CAIRDRGQVDEQFF
TRBJ2-7,-,-,TRBV5-4,TGTGCCAGCAGCTTGACTGGCGGGACGAGCTCCTACGAGCAGTACTTC,CASSLTGGTSSYEQYF
TRBJ2-5,few,TRBD2,TRBV7-2,TGTGCCAGCAGCTTGGGCGGGAGTGGGGAGACCCAGTACTTC,CASSLGGSGETQYF
TRBJ2-7,-,-,TRBV28,TGTGCCAGCAGTTTATATTCCCAGGGGTTGGGTGAGCAGTACTTC,CASSLYSQGLGEQYF
TRBJ2-7,once,TRBD2,TRBV7-8,TGTGCCAGCAGCCTTACAGCGGGAGGGTTGTACGAGCAGTACTTC,CASSLTAGGLYEQYF
TRBJ2-7,-,TRBD2,TRBV10-1,TGCGCCAGCAGTGAGAGGGCTAGCGGGAGTACCTACGAGCAGTACTTC,CASSERASGSTYEQYF
TRBJ2-1,-,TRBD2,TRBV15,TGTGCCACCAGCAGAGTAGGGACTAGCCGCTATGAGCAGTTCTTC,CATSRVGTSRYEQFF
TRBJ1-5,once,TRBD1,TRBV12-3/TRBV12-4,TGTGCCAGCAGCCTGGGACAGCTCTACAATCAGCCCCAGCATTTT,CASSLGQLYNQPQHF
TRBJ2-1,-,TRBD2,TRBV28,TGTGCCAGCAGTTTCCTCTCTAGCGGGAGAGGATATGAGCAGTTCTTC,CASSFLSSGRGYEQFF
TRBJ2-5,once,TRBD2,TRBV15,TGTGCCACCAGCAGAAATTGGAGGGCTAGCGGTCTCCAAGAGACCCAGTACTTC,CATSRNWRASGLQETQYF
TRBJ2-7,-,-,TRBV3-1,TGTGCCAGCAGCCTTCACAACGAGCAGTACTTC,CASSLHNEQYF
TRBJ2-1,-,-,TRBV29-1,TGCAGCGCCCGGGTCAATGAGCAGTTCTTC,CSARVNEQFF
TRBJ1-2,-,TRBD1,TRBV2,TGTGCCAGCAGTGAATGGGACAGGGGTGGCTACACCTTC,CASSEWDRGGYTF
TRBJ2-5,-,TRBD2,TRBV4-3,TGCGCCAGCAGCCGAGGACTAGCGGGAAAAGAGACCCAGTACTTC,CASSRGLAGKETQYF
TRBJ1-1,-,-,TRBV6-5,TGTGCCAGCAGTTACCTGCCGATGAACACTGAAGCTTTCTTT,CASSYLPMNTEAFF
TRBJ1-1,-,TRBD1,TRBV29-1,TGCAGCGTTCAAACAGGGGCCTGGGAAGCTTTCTTT,CSVQTGAWEAFF
TRBJ1-2,-,-,TRBV11-2,TGTGCCAGCACCGTGGGTCGGGCGAACTATGGCTACACCTTC,CASTVGRANYGYTF
TRBJ1-1,-,TRBD1,TRBV9,TGTGCCAGCAGCGGGCAGACAGGGTTCACAGCTTTCTTT,CASSGQTGFTAFF
TRBJ2-5,once,-,TRBV15,TGTGCCACCAGCAGAGAAGATCAAGAGACCCAGTACTTC,CATSREDQETQYF
TRBJ1-2,-,-,TRBV30,TGTGCCTGGAGTTCTGTACCCAACTATGGCTACACCTTC,CAWSSVPNYGYTF
TRBJ2-3,-,TRBD1,TRBV18,TGTGCCAGCTCACCTGCACGGGACAGGGGAACAGATACGCAGTATTTT,CASSPARDRGTDTQYF
TRBJ2-7,-,-,TRBV27,TGTGCCAGCAGCCGCCCACCTTCCTACGAGCAGTACTTC,CASSRPPSYEQYF
TRBJ2-3,-,-,TRBV30,TGTGCCTGGAGTGACCTGGATGGGACAGATACGCAGTATTTT,CAWSDLDGTDTQYF
TRBJ2-2,-,TRBD2,TRBV27,TGTGCCAGCAGTTACCCCCGGGGACTAGTGACCGGGGAGCTGTTTTTT,CASSYPRGLVTGELFF
TRBJ2-2,-,-,TRBV29-1,TGCAGCGTTGATGTGAGGCGAGGGCGGGAGCTGTTTTTT,CSVDVRRGRELFF
TRBJ1-1,-,-,TRBV7-2,TGTACCAGCAGCTTTACAATGTGGGGCACTGAAGCTTTCTTT,CTSSFTMWGTEAFF
TRBJ2-7,once,-,TRBV7-8,TGTGCCAGCAGCTTAGCCAGGACAGTCCGCGAGCAGTACTTC,CASSLARTVREQYF
TRBJ2-3,-,-,TRBV20-1,TGCAGTGCTAGCTTGCCGGGCCCAGGCACAGATACGCAGTATTTT,CSASLPGPGTDTQYF
TRBJ1-2,-,-,TRBV3-1,TGTGCCAGCAGCCAAGAGCGGTATGGCTACACCTTC,CASSQERYGYTF
TRBJ1-5,-,-,TRBV12-3/TRBV12-4,TGTGCCAGCACCCTCCGGGCTGGGGGTCAGCCCCAGCATTTT,CASTLRAGGQPQHF